The T cell receptor beta chain described here comes from a study of T-cell reconstitution after alpha-beta-depleted transplantation in children. This clonotype came up many times. Preparation of the TCRbeta library used unique molecular identifiers. MiXCR was run by TCRdb on the PCR reads, yielding one entry per CDR3 protein. The top ten hold roughly 2% of the sample, which has over 450,000 distinct CDR3 sequences, 8% to 11% seen once. V gave up 5 bases and J gave up 4 bases; unmatched junction bases: 8. CDR1 is MNHEY and CDR2 is SVGEGT in the germline V gene. The CDR3 has 15 amino acids. This TCR derives from a child aged 2-15 years with inherited bone marrow failure, due to receive a stem cell transplant. The sequencing used PBMCs, collected before TCRalphabeta/CD19-depleted stem cell transplant. This chain uses TRBV6-2 or TRBV6-3 with TRBJ1-5, with TRBD1 matching 7 bases. CDR3 nucleotides: TGTGCCAGCAGTCAACAGGGGATGGGTAATCAGCCCCAGCATTTT. Translated, it gives CASSQQGMGNQPQHF.